The rows below give T cell receptor beta chains drawn from one sample of a study of T cell repertoires in cytomegalovirus infection. TCRdb independently ran MiXCR on the reads; one entry per CDR3 protein. The sample holds a few hundred thousand distinct CDR3 sequences, roughly 22% seen once. Material: CD8+ T cells from PBMCs. Receptors were obtained from a human donor in good health (CMV status not recorded). Some clones in this sample may be carry-over from other donors' samples. CDR3s include the opening cysteine and the closing phenylalanine or tryptophan. A D gene is named only where the DNA matches it firmly. Not every row has a clone size; where given, it reads once, few, many or a size class.

TRBV7-9	TRBJ1-2	many	TRBD1	TGTGCCAGCAGCCTCGGGACAGGGGAGTCATATGGCTACACCTTC	CASSLGTGESYGYTF
TRBV7-6	TRBJ2-2	.	TRBD1	TGTGCCAGCAGCTTACCGGGACAGAGGAACATCGGGGAGCTGTTTTTT	CASSLPGQRNIGELFF
TRBV29-1	TRBJ2-3	.	TRBD2	TGCAGCGTTGAAGATGGTCTAGCGGGGGGACTCACAGATACGCAGTATTTT	CSVEDGLAGGLTDTQYF
TRBV20-1	TRBJ2-7	few	.	TGCAGTGCTGGGGGGAAGTACGAGCAGTACTTC	CSAGGKYEQYF
TRBV12-3/TRBV12-4	TRBJ1-5	.	TRBD1	TGTGCCAGCAGTTCCGGGACAGGGTTATTTCAGCCCCAGCATTTT	CASSSGTGLFQPQHF
TRBV12-3/TRBV12-4	TRBJ2-7	.	.	TGTGCCAGCAGGGGGGTGGGGGGGGCGAAATACGAGCAGTACTTC	CASRGVGGAKYEQYF
TRBV6-2/TRBV6-3	TRBJ2-1	.	.	TGTGCCAGCAGTTACACTCGCTACAATGAGCAGTTCTTC	CASSYTRYNEQFF
TRBV9	TRBJ2-5	.	.	TGTGCCAGCAGCGTAGATGGGGAGACCCAGTACTTC	CASSVDGETQYF
TRBV28	TRBJ2-1	few	TRBD2	TGTGCCACAAGCGGGGGTTACAATGAGCAGTTCTTC	CATSGGYNEQFF
TRBV28	TRBJ1-6	.	.	TGTGCCAGCAGTTCCCGATACTATAATTCACCCCTCCACTTT	CASSSRYYNSPLHF
TRBV7-9	TRBJ2-2	.	TRBD1	TGTGCCAGCACCGGGACAGGGTGGGACACCGGGGAGCTGTTTTTT	CASTGTGWDTGELFF
TRBV7-2	TRBJ1-2	.	TRBD1	TGTGCCAGCAGCGTACCGGGACAGATAAACTATGGCTACACCTTC	CASSVPGQINYGYTF
TRBV7-2	TRBJ1-2	many	.	TGTGCCAGCACCCTCCTGGGGATCTATGGCTACACCTTC	CASTLLGIYGYTF
TRBV6-5	TRBJ2-3	few	TRBD2	TGTGCCAGCAGTCCCTACAGTGGGGGGAGCGGGACTAGCCTCACAGATACGCAGTATTTT	CASSPYSGGSGTSLTDTQYF
TRBV28	TRBJ2-3	.	.	TGTGCCAGCAGTTTCGTCGGGGACTTGGATACGCAGTATTTT	CASSFVGDLDTQYF
TRBV11-2	TRBJ2-5	.	.	TGTGCCAGCAGCTTAGACCACCTCTTCGCGGGGATTCAAGAGACCCAGTACTTC	CASSLDHLFAGIQETQYF
TRBV2	TRBJ1-1	.	.	TGTGCCTTGTTAGGGATGCGGACTGAAGCTTTCTTT	CALLGMRTEAFF
TRBV4-2	TRBJ1-1	.	.	TGTGCGAGCGGCAGCAACACTGAAGCTTTCTTT	CASGSNTEAFF
TRBV28	TRBJ2-1	many	.	TGTGCCAGCAGTTTCCGAACAGGATCCTACAATGAGCAGTTCTTC	CASSFRTGSYNEQFF
TRBV7-8	TRBJ2-2	many	TRBD1	TGTGCCAGCAGCTTAGCTGGGGGACAGGGGCTTAACACCGGGGAGCTGTTTTTT	CASSLAGGQGLNTGELFF
TRBV2	TRBJ2-3	.	.	TGTGCCAGCAGTGAATTCTATTCTACTAGCACAGATACGCAGTATTTT	CASSEFYSTSTDTQYF
TRBV6-1	TRBJ2-1	few	.	TGTGCCAGCAAAACCAACAATGAGCAGTTCTTC	CASKTNNEQFF
TRBV28	TRBJ1-5	medium-sized	.	TGTGCCAGCAGTTTAAAGGGTTTTTCGCAGCCCCAGCATTTT	CASSLKGFSQPQHF
TRBV20-1	TRBJ2-1	.	.	TGCAGTGCTAGAGAAGGGGGCGGGGGCCCTAGCTCCTACAATGAGCAGTTCTTC	CSAREGGGGPSSYNEQFF
TRBV29-1	TRBJ2-7	.	.	TGCAGCGCCGGGAATTGGGGCTACGAGCAGTACTTC	CSAGNWGYEQYF
TRBV29-1	TRBJ2-7	.	TRBD1	TGCAGCGTTGAAGATGGGACAGGGGGGGGTGAGCAGTACTTC	CSVEDGTGGGEQYF
TRBV9	TRBJ2-1	few	TRBD1	TGTGCCAGCGGACAGGGAATTTCCAATGAGCAGTTCTTC	CASGQGISNEQFF
TRBV2	TRBJ2-7	few	.	TGTGCCAGCGGCCCCGACAATTCCTACGAGCAGTACTTC	CASGPDNSYEQYF
TRBV12-3/TRBV12-4	TRBJ2-1	many	.	TGTGCCAGCAGTGGGGAATACAATGAGCAGTTCTTC	CASSGEYNEQFF
TRBV20-1	TRBJ1-4	.	.	TGCAGTGCTAGAGACCTCCGCCAGGGGAGAGAAAAACTGTTTTTT	CSARDLRQGREKLFF
TRBV5-6	TRBJ2-3	many	.	TGTGCCAGCAGCTTGCTTGACGCGCGCACAGATACGCAGTATTTT	CASSLLDARTDTQYF
TRBV9	TRBJ2-7	.	TRBD1	TGTGCCAGCAGCGGCGGGACAGGACCTTACGAGCAGTACTTC	CASSGGTGPYEQYF
TRBV4-1	TRBJ2-7	.	.	TGCGCCAGCAGCCCTGGGGCAGGATCCTACGAGCAGTACTTC	CASSPGAGSYEQYF
TRBV12-3/TRBV12-4	TRBJ2-1	many	.	TGTGCCAGCAGTATTCCCGCAATGGGGCAGTTCTTC	CASSIPAMGQFF
TRBV7-9	TRBJ2-1	.	TRBD2	TGTGCCAGCAGCTCCCGGCTAGCGGGGGAGGGCGATGAGCAGTTCTTC	CASSSRLAGEGDEQFF
TRBV29-1	TRBJ1-1	many	.	TGCAGCGTTGATGGGGCCATGAACACTGAAGCTTTCTTT	CSVDGAMNTEAFF
TRBV19	TRBJ2-4	.	TRBD1	TGTGCCAGTAGTCCTGGGACAGGGCTATTGGCCAAAAACATTCAGTACTTC	CASSPGTGLLAKNIQYF
TRBV2	TRBJ1-4	few	TRBD1	TGTGCCAGCGATCTAGTCAGGGGGGCTTCAACTAATGAAAAACTGTTTTTT	CASDLVRGASTNEKLFF
TRBV28	TRBJ2-3	few	TRBD1	TGTGCCAGCAGACGACTGGGACAGGGGAACACAGATACGCAGTATTTT	CASRRLGQGNTDTQYF
TRBV7-9	TRBJ2-1	.	TRBD1	TGTGCCAGCAGCTTAGAGACAGGGGGATTCTACAATGAGCAGTTCTTC	CASSLETGGFYNEQFF
TRBV5-4	TRBJ2-7	few	TRBD2	TGTGCCAGCGGGGGGCTAGCGGGGGGCCGTTCCTACGAGCAGTACTTC	CASGGLAGGRSYEQYF
TRBV7-9	TRBJ2-1	.	TRBD2	TGTGCCAGCAGCGTAGCGGGGGGGGATGAGCAGTTCTTC	CASSVAGGDEQFF
TRBV28	TRBJ2-5	.	TRBD2	TGTGCCAGCATTGCACTCTTCGGGACTAGCGGGGAGACCCAGTACTTC	CASIALFGTSGETQYF
TRBV14	TRBJ2-1	.	.	TGTGCCGGCAGCCAAGACCTCGACTACAATGAGCAGTTCTTC	CAGSQDLDYNEQFF
TRBV7-6	TRBJ2-1	many	TRBD1	TGTGCCAGCAGCTTGAACAGGGGAACCTACAATGAGCAGTTCTTC	CASSLNRGTYNEQFF
TRBV9	TRBJ2-3	few	TRBD2	TGTGCCAGCAGCGTAGTAGGCGGGGGAGGTTCGGATACGCAGTATTTT	CASSVVGGGGSDTQYF
TRBV7-9	TRBJ1-5	few	.	TGTGCCAGCAGCTCGGGGGCTGGGGGAGAGGGGGAGCCCCAGCATTTT	CASSSGAGGEGEPQHF
TRBV27	TRBJ1-1	.	TRBD1	TGTGCCAGCAGTCCGGACAGGGGTATGAACACTGAAGCTTTCTTT	CASSPDRGMNTEAFF
TRBV4-1	TRBJ2-2	.	TRBD2	TGCGCCAGCAGCCTCCAGCGGGGGGGCGCGAACACCGGGGAGCTGTTTTTT	CASSLQRGGANTGELFF
TRBV6-9	TRBJ2-1	many	TRBD1	TGTGCCAGCAGTTACCCTAGCCCTATTGGGACAGGGAAAACGTCGAACTACAATGAGCAGTTCTTC	CASSYPSPIGTGKTSNYNEQFF
TRBV20-1	TRBJ2-1	.	TRBD2	TGCAGTGCCCGTCCGGGACTAGCGGGGGGCGGCTCCTACAATGAGCAGTTCTTC	CSARPGLAGGGSYNEQFF
TRBV29-1	TRBJ1-1	many	.	TGCAGCGTTGAAGTGACTGGCCAGGGGGCTTTCTTT	CSVEVTGQGAFF
TRBV12-3/TRBV12-4	TRBJ2-1	few	.	TGTGCCAGCAGTTTGGTCGAAGTTTCTAGCTCCTACAATGAGCAGTTCTTC	CASSLVEVSSSYNEQFF
TRBV2	TRBJ2-5	.	.	TGTGCCAGCAGTGAGTTAGCCCGGGAGACCCAGTACTTC	CASSELARETQYF
TRBV7-8	TRBJ2-2	few	TRBD1	TGTGCCAGCAGCCCGAGGGGACAGGGGGCGGACCGTCCCGGGGAGCTGTTTTTT	CASSPRGQGADRPGELFF